This passage covers 3 T cell receptor beta chains from one sample sequenced in a study of T cell repertoires in cytomegalovirus infection. Via MiXCR, TCRdb re-called the reads, giving one row per CDR3 protein. This table has fewer than 700,000 distinct CDR3 sequences, 24% appearing once. Specimen: CD8+ T cells from PBMCs. These receptors were taken from a human donor in good health (CMV status not recorded). Some clones in this sample may be carry-over from other donors' samples.

Only one count was recorded for this clonotype. The chain employs TRBV6-1 and TRBJ1-1; D ambiguous. Germline-derived CDR1 and CDR2 are MNHNS and SASEGT. Trimming stripped 10 bases from V and 1 base from J, with 16 bases between. The CDR3 contains 14 residues. In DNA, the CDR3 is TGTGCCACCGCACCGGGGTCAAGGAACACTGAAGCTTTCTTT. It is translated as CATAPGSRNTEAFF.

Worth noting for this clonotype: This may be a read error, as it is one base from a much larger clone. The chain joins TRBV7-1 to TRBJ1-3; D not certain. TRBV7-1 has ORF status, its function being uncertain. This CDR3 has 17 amino acids. In DNA, the CDR3 is TGTGTCAGCAGCGGTAGTCCTAACACGAGCTCTGGAAACACCATATATTTT. Protein sequence: CVSSGSPNTSSGNTIYF.

The CDR3 loop is CSAPSGGSSYNEQFF. The CDR3 bases are TGCAGTGCTCCCTCGGGGGGGAGCTCCTACAATGAGCAGTTCTTC. The chain has TRBV20-1 and TRBJ2-1, with 8 bases that match TRBD2. The CDR3 runs 15 residues. The germline V gene has CDR1 DFQATT and CDR2 SNEGSKA (reference sequence). The junction had 6 bases not matched to a gene; V was cut back by 5 bases and J by 0 bases.